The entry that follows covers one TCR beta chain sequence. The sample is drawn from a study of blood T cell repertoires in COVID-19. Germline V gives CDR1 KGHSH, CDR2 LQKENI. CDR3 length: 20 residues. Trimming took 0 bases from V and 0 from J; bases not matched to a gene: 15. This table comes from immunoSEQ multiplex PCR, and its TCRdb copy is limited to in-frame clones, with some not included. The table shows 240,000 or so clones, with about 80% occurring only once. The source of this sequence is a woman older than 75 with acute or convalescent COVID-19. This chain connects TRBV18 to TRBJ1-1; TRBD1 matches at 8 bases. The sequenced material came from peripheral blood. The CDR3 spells CASSPPVTGVLGTLNTEAFF. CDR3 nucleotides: TGTGCCAGCTCACCACCTGTGACAGGGGTTTTAGGTACCCTGAACACTGAAGCTTTCTTT.